What follows are 30 T cell receptor beta chains derived from one specimen sequenced in a study of OX40 agonist ivuxolimab in advanced cancers. Libraries came from the immunoSEQ multiplex PCR assay. The clones in this table, taken by TCRdb from immuneACCESS, are in-frame only. Not every clone is retained; where verified, under half of the shortfall comes from an unresolved V gene, and the cause of the rest is unknown. For this sample the table gives approximately 80,000 clones, of which roughly 94% were detected only once. Of the sample, roughly 9.8% is held by the ten largest clones. The specimen comprised CD4+ or CD8+ T cells sorted from blood, sampled in a trial of the OX40 agonist ivuxolimab. All receptors come from an adult with an advanced solid tumor such as melanoma, head and neck, liver or kidney cancer.

The chain has TRBV9 and TRBJ2-7; 10 nucleotides align to TRBD2. Germline V gene sequence: CDR1 SGDLS, CDR2 YYNGEE. V was pared by 0 bases and J by 5 bases, with 5 bases of the junction left unmatched. This CDR3 is 15 amino acids long. The CDR3, as DNA: TGTGCCAGCAGCGTAGGGGGACTAGCGTGGAACGAGCAGTACTTC. This codes for CASSVGGLAWNEQYF.

This clone was seen a single time. The chain links TRBV7-9 to TRBJ2-7; either TRBD1 or TRBD2 may fit D (5 bases each). Germline assignment: CDR1 SEHNR and CDR2 FQNEAQ (reference sequence). The CDR3 consists of 14 residues. The V gene lost 0 bases and the J gene lost 2 bases, with 8 bases spanning the gap. CDR3 protein: CASSLAGTPYEQYF. The CDR3 DNA reads as TGTGCCAGCAGCTTAGCAGGGACGCCCTACGAGCAGTACTTC.

This sequence joins TRBV6-1 and TRBJ2-2; 9 bases align to TRBD1. CDR1 is MNHNS, CDR2 SASEGT, per germline. This CDR3 contains 15 residues. V was pared by 3 bases and J by 6 bases, with 5 bases of the junction left unmatched. CDR3 nucleotide sequence: TGTGCCAGCAGTGATTCGACAGGGGGGGCCGGGGAGCTGTTTTTT. This sequence encodes CASSDSTGGAGELFF.

This clone was counted once. This chain links TRBV27 with TRBJ2-2; no firm D call. CDR1 is MNHEY, CDR2 SMNVEV, per germline (reference sequence). The V gene lost 7 bases and the J gene lost 3 bases, with 6 bases spanning the gap. The CDR3 length is 12 residues. CDR3 in DNA: TGTGCCAGCACGGGTTACACCGGGGAGCTGTTTTTT. Amino acid sequence: CASTGYTGELFF.

This sequence joins TRBV7-9 and TRBJ1-6; 8 nucleotides match TRBD1. V gave up 9 bases and J gave up 9 bases; unmatched junction bases: 13. The CDR3 extends over 15 amino acids. CDR1 is SEHNR and CDR2 is FQNEAQ in the germline V gene (reference sequence). The CDR3 bases are TGTGCCAGTTGCTCCGGGACAGGTGGGGGTTCACCCCTCCACTTT. The encoded protein is CASCSGTGGGSPLHF.

A word on this clone: Different DNA sequences within this sample yield the same CDR3. This sequence joins TRBV19 and TRBJ1-5; D unclear. The CDR3 has 12 residues. V was clipped by 1 base and J by 5 bases, with 3 bases between them. Germline lookup yields CDR1 LNHDA and CDR2 SQIVND (reference sequence). The CDR3 here is CASSIGDQPQHF. For the CDR3, the DNA is TGTGCCAGTAGTATAGGAGATCAGCCCCAGCATTTT. Variable domain in full (rest from reference TRBV19 and TRBJ1-5): DGGITQSPKYLFRKEGQNVTLSCEQNLNHDAMYWYRQDPGQGLRLIYYSQIVNDFQKGDIAEGYSVSREKKESFPLTVTSAQKNPTAFYLCASSIGDQPQHFGDGTRLSIL.

The chain carries TRBV2 and TRBJ2-1; TRBD1 might be the D (5 bases). The CDR3 is 11 residues long. V shed 10 bases and J shed 4 bases, with 8 bases lying between them. Germline lookup yields CDR1 SNHLY and CDR2 FYNNEI. Here the CDR3 reads CATDSYNEQFF. The DNA of the CDR3 is TGTGCCACAGACAGTTACAATGAGCAGTTCTTC.

The chain combines TRBV5-1 with TRBJ1-1, with a weak D call TRBD1 (6 bases). Trimming stripped 0 bases from V and 3 bases from J, with 12 bases between. Germline V CDR1 and CDR2: SGHRS, YFSETQ. The CDR3 is 15 residues long. The CDR3 protein is CASSLDGGRDTEAFF. The DNA of the CDR3 is TGCGCCAGCAGCTTGGATGGGGGGCGGGACACTGAAGCTTTCTTT.

The chain combines TRBV10-1 with TRBJ2-2; possible D gene TRBD1, 6 bases. V was clipped by 6 bases and J by 2 bases, with 10 bases between them. The CDR3 is 14 residues long. From germline, CDR1 is WNHNN and CDR2 SYGVQD (reference sequence). The CDR3 is CASSPGANTGELFF. CDR3 nucleotide sequence: TGCGCCAGCAGCCCAGGGGCTAACACCGGGGAGCTGTTTTTT.

CDR3 protein: CASSDSGSFTDTQYF. The CDR3 nucleotides are TGTGCCAGCAGTGACTCGGGTAGCTTCACAGATACGCAGTATTTT. V usage is TRBV6-4 and J usage is TRBJ2-3; D unclear. Trimming removed 0 bases from V and 2 bases from J, with 9 bases in between. Germline-derived CDR1 and CDR2 are MRHNA and SNTAGT. This CDR3 spans 15 amino acids.

This chain links TRBV28 with TRBJ2-5; D might be TRBD1 (6 bases). The J call may not be correct, given that the DNA end is closer to TRBJ2-7. The CDR3 is 13 amino acids. Germline values: CDR1 MDHEN, CDR2 SYDVKM. The CDR3 spells CASSRRTAYEQYF. CDR3 in DNA: TGTGCCAGCAGTCGTAGGACAGCTTACGAGCAGTACTTC.

The rearrangement joins TRBV13 to TRBJ2-2; 7 bases match TRBD2. Per germline, CDR1 PRHDT and CDR2 FYEKMQ (reference sequence). V shed 5 bases, J shed 5 bases, and the junction held 8 bases outside the gene matches. This CDR3 spans 15 amino acids. CDR3 bases: TGTGCCAGCAGCCTAGAGCGGGGAGGTACCGGGGAGCTGTTTTTT. Protein product: CASSLERGGTGELFF.

The J gene is TRBJ1-1, the V gene TRBV6-1, with 10 bases that match TRBD1. The J segment lost 1 base and the V segment lost 8 bases, leaving 7 bases of the junction unmatched. The CDR3 runs 15 residues. Germline CDR1 is MNHNS and CDR2 is SASEGT. The CDR3 DNA is TGTGCCAGCGAGAGGACAGGGGGGGGGAACACTGAAGCTTTCTTT. Encoded protein: CASERTGGGNTEAFF.

The chain recombines TRBV28 with TRBJ2-1, with 10 bases lining up with TRBD1. The CDR3 has 17 amino acids. The germline V gene encodes CDR1 MDHEN and CDR2 SYDVKM. Unmatched junction bases numbered 10, after V lost 5 bases and J lost 3 bases. CDR3 nucleotides: TGTGCCAGCAGTCCTCGTGGGGACAGGGGTTTCTACAATGAGCAGTTCTTC. This encodes CASSPRGDRGFYNEQFF. Filled out from reference TRBV28 and TRBJ2-1, the complete variable domain reads DVKVTQSSRYLVKRTGEKVFLECVQDMDHENMFWYRQDPGLGLRLIYFSYDVKMKEKGDIPEGYSVSREKKERFSLILESASTNQTSMYLCASSPRGDRGFYNEQFFGPGTRLTVL.

This clone came up a few times. CDR3 bases: TGCGCCAGCAGCCAGAACACCGGGACTAGCGGGATTCTTCTCAGCGAGCAGTTCTTC. This gives the protein CASSQNTGTSGILLSEQFF. The rearrangement joins TRBV4-1 to TRBJ2-1, with 13 bases that match TRBD2. CDR3 size: 19 residues. J was trimmed by 10 bases and V by 3 bases; bases with no gene match: 18. Looked up from germline, CDR1 is MGHRA and CDR2 is YSYEKL.

This chain's CDR3 is CASSPWTVGTDTQYF. The CDR3 nucleotides read TGTGCCAGTAGTCCATGGACAGTCGGGACAGATACGCAGTATTTT. The chain couples TRBV19 to TRBJ2-3; possible D gene TRBD1, 6 bases. The germline V and J ends were trimmed by 5 bases and 3 bases, with 15 bases remaining between them. CDR3 length: 15 amino acids. Germline values: CDR1 LNHDA, CDR2 SQIVND (reference sequence).

The chain recombines TRBV28 with TRBJ1-4; 10 bases are shared with TRBD1. Germline assignment: CDR1 MDHEN and CDR2 SYDVKM. V dropped 3 bases and J dropped 7; count of bases not matched to a gene: 5. This CDR3 has 15 residues. CDR3 sequence: CASSFVGQGIEKLFF. CDR3 DNA: TGTGCCAGCAGTTTTGTGGGACAGGGGATTGAAAAACTGTTTTTT.

The J gene is TRBJ1-2, the V gene TRBV6-5, with D uncertain. Germline V gene lookup returns CDR1 MNHEY and CDR2 SVGAGI. The CDR3 runs 16 residues. Deletions cut 0 bases from V and 3 bases from J, with 14 bases between. The CDR3 loop reads CASSYSYGVGDYGYTF. CDR3 nucleotide sequence: TGTGCCAGCAGTTACTCCTATGGGGTTGGGGACTATGGCTACACCTTC.

The V call is TRBV19, the J call TRBJ2-1, with 7 positions matching TRBD1. Looked up from germline, CDR1 is LNHDA and CDR2 is SQIVND (reference sequence). The CDR3 consists of 13 residues. J was trimmed by 6 bases and V by 4 bases; bases with no gene match: 3. This CDR3 is CASSTRQGNEQFF. CDR3 coding DNA: TGTGCCAGTAGTACCAGACAGGGCAATGAGCAGTTCTTC.

V is TRBV5-8 and J is TRBJ1-4; D uncertain. Germline loops: CDR1 SGHTS, CDR2 YDEGEE. Trimming shortened V by 0 bases and J by 8 bases, and 17 bases separated the two germline ends. CDR3 length: 16 residues. The CDR3 protein is CASSLALAGEEEKLFF. The CDR3 bases are TGTGCCAGCAGCTTGGCCTTAGCTGGGGAGGAAGAAAAACTGTTTTTT. The full variable domain, in which reference TRBV5-8 and TRBJ1-4 provide the parts outside the CDR3, is EAGVTQSPTHLIKTRGQQATLRCSPISGHTSVYWYQQALGLGLQFLLWYDEGEERNRGNFPPRFSGRQFPNYSSELNVNALELEDSALYLCASSLALAGEEEKLFFGSGTQLSVL.

This sequence joins TRBV4-2 and TRBJ2-7; D might be TRBD2 (6 bases). The ends were cut back, 1 base at V and 2 bases at J, with 12 bases in the middle. The CDR3 consists of 15 residues. Germline assignment: CDR1 LGHNA and CDR2 YNFKEQ. The CDR3 nucleotides are TGTGCCAGCAGCCAAGGTGGAGGGTTCCCCTACGAGCAGTACTTC. The encoded protein is CASSQGGGFPYEQYF.

The V call is TRBV12-5, the J call TRBJ2-7; a weak D match, TRBD1 (7 bases). From germline, CDR1 is LGHNT and CDR2 FRNRAP. V lost 6 bases, J lost 1 base, and 16 bases lay in between. This CDR3 comprises 15 residues. The CDR3 bases are TGTGCTAGTGGCGACACGACAGGGACTTCCTACGAGCAGTACTTC. Encoded protein: CASGDTTGTSYEQYF.

As regards this clone: Other DNA sequences in this sample translate to the same CDR3. The chain carries TRBV7-6 and TRBJ2-7; TRBD1 aligns across 8 bases. The CDR3 totals 14 residues. Germline CDR1 reads SGHVS; CDR2 reads FNYEAQ. After removal of 3 bases from V and 2 bases from J, the junction contained 3 bases not matched to a gene. The CDR3 coding sequence is TGTGCCAGCAGCTTGGGGACAGGTACCTACGAGCAGTACTTC. Its protein product is CASSLGTGTYEQYF.

The CDR3 reads CASRGQGDTEAFF. The DNA for the CDR3 is TGCGCCAGCAGGGGACAGGGGGACACTGAAGCTTTCTTT. The chain couples TRBV5-1 to TRBJ1-1, with 11 bases identical to TRBD1. The CDR3 has 13 residues. Germline V lookup: CDR1 SGHRS, CDR2 YFSETQ. Unmatched junction bases numbered 0, after V lost 5 bases and J lost 3 bases.

This clone was recorded only once. The chain couples TRBV6-5 to TRBJ2-1; D perhaps matches TRBD2 (5 bases). Germline V gene data show CDR1 as MNHEY and CDR2 as SVGAGI. V was cut by 5 bases and J by 5 bases, with 7 bases left in between. This CDR3 has 12 amino acids. Here the CDR3 DNA reads TGTGCCAGCAGTAACGGGGACAATGAGCAGTTCTTC. Protein: CASSNGDNEQFF.

The rearrangement links TRBV23-1 to TRBJ2-5, with D uncertain. TRBV23-1 is an ORF; its function is uncertain. The CDR3 is 16 amino acids. The V and J ends lost 1 base and 0 bases respectively, with 12 bases between them. The CDR3: CASSQCGVPDQETQYF. The CDR3 DNA is TGCGCCAGCAGTCAATGTGGGGTGCCGGACCAAGAGACCCAGTACTTC.

This clone was recorded once. This rearrangement joins TRBV28 to TRBJ1-3; a possible D gene is TRBD1 (5 bases). The V gene lost 7 bases and the J gene lost 3 bases, with 16 bases spanning the gap. CDR3 length equals 15 residues. The germline V gene encodes CDR1 MDHEN and CDR2 SYDVKM. CDR3 nucleotides: TGTGCCAGCACTCCCCGAGGGACGATTGGAAACACCATATATTTT. Protein sequence: CASTPRGTIGNTIYF.

The CDR3 DNA is TGTGCCAGCAGCGTAGGGGTCCTAGCGCAAGAGACCCAGTACTTC. As protein: CASSVGVLAQETQYF. The V call is TRBV9, the J call TRBJ2-5; perhaps TRBD2 as D (6 bases). CDR1 is SGDLS, CDR2 YYNGEE, per germline. CDR3 length equals 15 residues. V lost 0 bases and J 2 bases, leaving 11 bases between the germline ends.

This chain uses TRBV6-5 with TRBJ2-2, with 10 nucleotides matching TRBD2. The CDR3 is made up of 15 amino acids. Germline V gene sequence: CDR1 MNHEY, CDR2 SVGAGI. With V trimmed by 5 bases and J by 3 bases, 3 bases remained unmatched. CDR3 in DNA: TGTGCCAGCAGTCTAGCGGGAGTTGACACCGGGGAGCTGTTTTTT. Amino acid sequence: CASSLAGVDTGELFF.

J is TRBJ2-5 and V is TRBV7-8; D is perhaps TRBD2 (5 bases). V gave up 4 bases and J gave up 3 bases, with 12 bases separating them. The CDR3 length is 14 residues. Germline CDR1 and CDR2: SGHVS and FQNEAQ. CDR3 amino acids: CASSSVGIEETQYF. For the CDR3, the DNA is TGTGCCAGCAGCTCGGTCGGGATCGAAGAGACCCAGTACTTC.